One TCR beta chain is described in this entry. Its antigen is undetermined. The unexposed donors gave CD4+ T cells in 2011-2018, prior to COVID-19. Isolation of CD4+ T cells took place after less than twelve days in culture. Trimming took 2 bases from V and 2 from J, leaving 15 bases between them. This CDR3 spans 16 amino acids. Germline loops: CDR1 SEHNR, CDR2 FQNEAQ (reference sequence). Clones were read by immunoSEQ multiplex PCR, and TCRdb kept only the in-frame ones, dropping some. The sample holds 15,000 to 20,000 clones; 70% to 75% are singletons and the top ten take around 30%. This sample was included in a study of CD4 T cells in relation to SARS-CoV-2 and coronaviruses. Across the whole study: PBMCs were cultured with antigen for roughly 11 days before TCR beta sequencing. Negative control cultures got HIV-1 Nef peptides or no peptide. Notes on the study in general: Samples before the pandemic and after infection were not matched within any donor. Monoreactive clones expanded significantly more to SARS-CoV-2 than crossreactive clones did.

Sequencing input: CD4+ T cells from PBMCs, cultured in vitro. The receptor was derived from a human donor in good health. The rearrangement links TRBV7-9 to TRBJ2-5; D perhaps matches TRBD1 (6 bases). This chain's CDR3 is CASSLMNWGPQETQYF. The CDR3 region has the DNA TGTGCCAGCAGCTTAATGAATTGGGGGCCGCAAGAGACCCAGTACTTC. Filled out from reference TRBV7-9 and TRBJ2-5, the complete variable domain reads DTGVSQNPRHKITKRGQNVTFRCDPISEHNRLYWYRQTLGQGPEFLTYFQNEAQLEKSRLLSDRFSAERPKGSFSTLEIQRTEQGDSAMYLCASSLMNWGPQETQYFGPGTRLLVL.